This T cell receptor (beta chain) was identified during a study of T-cell reconstitution after alpha-beta-depleted transplantation in children. This clonotype was detected ten times or more. A TCRbeta library incorporating unique molecular identifiers was prepared. TCRdb re-derived calls from the PCR reads in MiXCR, one entry per CDR3 protein. This sample has 90,000 to 95,000 distinct CDR3 sequences, with 9% to 15% found just once. In germline, CDR1 is SGHTA, CDR2 FQGNSA. The CDR3 consists of 12 residues. Trimming removed 5 bases at V and 6 bases at J, with 11 bases between. The receptor's source is a human donor who donated a stem cell graft to a child with inherited bone marrow failure. This sample comprised PBMCs from the stem cell graft donor, obtained from the stem cell graft. V gene TRBV7-2 combines with J gene TRBJ2-7; D uncertain. CDR3 protein: CASSDDSREQYF. Here the CDR3 DNA reads TGTGCCAGCAGCGACGACTCGCGCGAGCAGTACTTC.